These 28 T cell receptor beta chains originate from one sample sequenced in a study of OX40 agonist ivuxolimab in advanced cancers. Repertoires were generated with immunoSEQ multiplex PCR, while TCRdb's copy carries only in-frame clones and drops some. The sample has about 79,000 clones, around 90% seen once. The sequencing used CD4+ or CD8+ T cells sorted from blood, collected in a trial of the OX40 agonist ivuxolimab. The receptor source for this set is an adult with an advanced solid tumor such as melanoma, head and neck, liver or kidney cancer.

This chain joins TRBV18 and TRBJ2-1; possibly TRBD2 for D (6 bases). The CDR3 runs to 14 residues. V lost 3 bases to trimming and J lost 5 bases, with 11 bases between them. Germline CDR1 reads KGHSH; CDR2 reads LQKENI. In DNA, the CDR3 is TGTGCCAGCTCACCGGGAGGCAGCAACAATGAGCAGTTCTTC. Amino acid sequence: CASSPGGSNNEQFF. Full variable domain (outside the CDR3, taken from reference TRBV18 and TRBJ2-1): NAGVMQNPRHLVRRRGQEARLRCSPMKGHSHVYWYRQLPEEGLKFMVYLQKENIIDESGMPKERFSAEFPKEGPSILRIQQVVRGDSAAYFCASSPGGSNNEQFFGPGTRLTVL.

V usage is TRBV18 and J usage is TRBJ1-2; TRBD1 matches 8 bases. J was trimmed by 8 bases and V by 3 bases; bases with no gene match: 8. The CDR3 covers 14 residues. Germline CDR1 KGHSH, CDR2 LQKENI. In DNA, the CDR3 is TGTGCCAGCTCACCTGTTGCAGGGGGCTGGGGCTACACCTTC. Encoded protein: CASSPVAGGWGYTF. The full variable domain, completed using reference TRBV18 and TRBJ1-2, is NAGVMQNPRHLVRRRGQEARLRCSPMKGHSHVYWYRQLPEEGLKFMVYLQKENIIDESGMPKERFSAEFPKEGPSILRIQQVVRGDSAAYFCASSPVAGGWGYTFGSGTRLTVV.

This chain connects TRBV25-1 to TRBJ2-1; 7 bases match TRBD2. The CDR3 consists of 15 residues. V shed 1 base, J shed 7 bases, and the junction held 7 bases outside the gene matches. The germline V gene has CDR1 MGHDK and CDR2 SYGVNS. The CDR3 bases are TGTGCCAGCAGTGAATCCGTCGGGAGGAGTAATGAGCAGTTCTTC. This sequence encodes CASSESVGRSNEQFF.

The chain has TRBV18 and TRBJ2-5; D might be TRBD1 (6 bases). Germline lookup yields CDR1 KGHSH and CDR2 LQKENI. The CDR3 is 16 amino acids. Trimming pared 1 base from V and 5 bases from J, leaving 17 bases between. DNA of the CDR3: TGTGCCAGCTCACCACGTAGTGGTACAGGGTCGGAGACCCAGTACTTC. The encoded protein is CASSPRSGTGSETQYF.

This clone was recorded only once. The chain has TRBV10-1 and TRBJ2-7, with TRBD2 matching 10 bases. CDR3 length: 13 residues. After removal of 6 bases from V and 5 bases from J, the junction contained 4 bases not matched to a gene. From germline, CDR1 is WNHNN and CDR2 SYGVQD (reference sequence). CDR3 DNA sequence: TGCGCCAGCAGGTCCGGGACTAGCGACGAGCAGTACTTC. Its protein is CASRSGTSDEQYF.

This sequence joins TRBV7-9 and TRBJ2-2, with D hard to call. Germline V gene sequence: CDR1 SEHNR, CDR2 FQNEAQ (reference sequence). The germline V and J ends were trimmed by 5 bases and 0 bases, with 10 bases remaining between them. CDR3 length: 15 amino acids. The CDR3 nucleotides read TGTGCCAGCAGCGCCCTTGTGACGAACACCGGGGAGCTGTTTTTT. Encoded protein: CASSALVTNTGELFF. The full variable domain, rest sourced from reference TRBV7-9 and TRBJ2-2, is DTGVSQNPRHKITKRGQNVTFRCDPISEHNRLYWYRQTLGQGPEFLTYFQNEAQLEKSRLLSDRFSAERPKGSFSTLEIQRTEQGDSAMYLCASSALVTNTGELFFGEGSRLTVL.

The chain is built from TRBV6-1 and TRBJ1-2; TRBD1 matches 7 bases. The CDR3 spans 15 residues. Trimming removed 5 bases from V and 8 bases from J; junction bases left unmatched: 14. The germline CDR1 and CDR2 sequences are MNHNS and SASEGT. The CDR3 region is CASSFSARDRGGYTF. Here the CDR3 DNA reads TGTGCCAGCAGTTTTTCGGCAAGGGACAGAGGAGGCTACACCTTC.

DNA for the CDR3: TGTGCCAGCAGGACTAACAGAAACACTGAAGCTTTCTTT. Translating it yields CASRTNRNTEAFF. V and J are TRBV2 and TRBJ1-1; no clear D. The V end lost 6 bases, the J end lost 2 bases, and 10 bases lay between the germline ends. Germline CDR1 is SNHLY and CDR2 is FYNNEI. The CDR3 has 13 residues.

The chain recombines TRBV18 with TRBJ2-7; 10 bases align to TRBD2. Losses at the gene ends were 2 bases for V and 6 bases for J; bases not matched to a gene: 7. The CDR3 runs to 15 residues. Per the germline V gene, CDR1 is KGHSH and CDR2 is LQKENI. The CDR3, as DNA: TGTGCCAGCTCACCAAAAAAAGGACTAGCGGCCGAGCAGTACTTC. Translating it yields CASSPKKGLAAEQYF. The whole variable domain, remainder taken from reference TRBV18 and TRBJ2-7, is NAGVMQNPRHLVRRRGQEARLRCSPMKGHSHVYWYRQLPEEGLKFMVYLQKENIIDESGMPKERFSAEFPKEGPSILRIQQVVRGDSAAYFCASSPKKGLAAEQYFGPGTRLTVT.

The gene calls are TRBV28 and TRBJ2-6; unclear D gene. The CDR3 is 15 amino acids. The ends were cut back, 8 bases at V and 0 bases at J, with 11 bases in the middle. Germline values: CDR1 MDHEN, CDR2 SYDVKM. The CDR3 protein is CASGGRYSGANVLTF. The CDR3, as DNA: TGTGCCAGCGGTGGCCGTTACTCTGGGGCCAACGTCCTGACTTTC.

The genes are TRBV21-1 and TRBJ2-1; TRBD2, as called in the table, went unchecked against the DNA. TRBV21-1 is classified as a pseudogene. There are 16 residues in the CDR3. The CDR3 DNA sequence: TGTGCCAGCAGCAAAGAGGAGGACGGGACCTACAATGAGCAGTTCTTC. It encodes CASSKEEDGTYNEQFF.

The chain links TRBV7-2 to TRBJ1-5; 12 nucleotides align to TRBD1. Germline loops: CDR1 SGHTA, CDR2 FQGNSA. The CDR3 is made up of 15 amino acids. Trimming took 4 bases from V and 11 from J; bases not matched to a gene: 9. CDR3 sequence: CASSWGTGGTGTQHF. The CDR3 DNA sequence: TGTGCCAGCAGCTGGGGGACAGGGGGCACGGGGACCCAGCATTTT. Using reference TRBV7-2 and TRBJ1-5 for the parts outside the CDR3, the full variable domain is GAGVSQSPSNKVTEKGKDVELRCDPISGHTALYWYRQSLGQGLEFLIYFQGNSAPDKSGLPSDRFSAERTGGSVSTLTIQRTQQEDSAVYLCASSWGTGGTGTQHFGDGTRLSIL.

The chain couples TRBV9 to TRBJ2-5; 13 nucleotides agree with TRBD2. Germline CDR1 and CDR2: SGDLS and YYNGEE. Trimming took 0 bases from V and 1 from J; bases not matched to a gene: 3. The CDR3 length is 17 residues. The CDR3: CASSVGLAGGSQETQYF. Written as DNA, the CDR3 is TGTGCCAGCAGCGTAGGACTAGCGGGGGGTTCCCAAGAGACCCAGTACTTC. The variable domain in full, with the rest retrieved from reference TRBV9 and TRBJ2-5, is DSGVTQTPKHLITATGQRVTLRCSPRSGDLSVYWYQQSLDQGLQFLIQYYNGEERAKGNILERFSAQQFPDLHSELNLSSLELGDSALYFCASSVGLAGGSQETQYFGPGTRLLVL.

This chain links TRBV7-3 with TRBJ2-7; D is possibly TRBD2 (5 bases). V dropped 1 base and J dropped 3 bases, with 16 bases sitting between them. Looked up from germline, CDR1 is SGHTA and CDR2 is FQGTGA. The CDR3 is 16 residues long. CDR3 DNA sequence: TGTGCCAGCAGCTTAAGCGCAGTCAGCGGCGGCTACGAGCAGTACTTC. Translated: CASSLSAVSGGYEQYF.

The J gene is TRBJ2-1, the V gene TRBV11-2, with a weak D call TRBD2 (5 bases). Germline V lookup: CDR1 SGHAT, CDR2 FQNNGV. Trimming cost V 0 bases and J 9 bases, with 9 bases left between them. The CDR3 totals 13 residues. The CDR3 reads CASSLDPRAEQFF. CDR3 bases: TGTGCCAGCAGCTTAGATCCGAGGGCTGAGCAGTTCTTC.

The chain links TRBV29-1 to TRBJ2-3; TRBD2 matches at 11 bases. This CDR3 comprises 14 residues. With V trimmed by 7 bases and J by 4 bases, 7 bases remained unmatched. Germline V gives CDR1 SQVTM, CDR2 ANQGSEA. The CDR3 here is CSGIAGGLADTQYF. The DNA of the CDR3 is TGCAGCGGAATAGCGGGAGGGCTAGCAGATACGCAGTATTTT.

The V call is TRBV4-2, the J call TRBJ1-3; D is ambiguous. CDR3 length equals 14 residues. Germline loops: CDR1 LGHNA, CDR2 YNFKEQ. The V and J ends lost 1 base and 0 bases respectively, with 4 bases between them. The chain's CDR3 is CASSQAVSGNTIYF. The CDR3 DNA follows: TGTGCCAGCAGCCAAGCGGTCTCTGGAAACACCATATATTTT.

The chain recombines TRBV4-2 with TRBJ2-5; 8 positions match TRBD1. The CDR3 is made up of 15 amino acids. V was pared by 1 base and J by 6 bases, with 7 bases of the junction left unmatched. Looked up from germline, CDR1 is LGHNA and CDR2 is YNFKEQ. The CDR3 sequence: CASSQVLDRVKTQYF. CDR3 nucleotide sequence: TGTGCCAGCAGCCAAGTCCTGGACAGGGTAAAGACCCAGTACTTC.

The genes are TRBV28 and TRBJ2-4; a possible D gene is TRBD2 (6 bases). From germline, CDR1 is MDHEN and CDR2 SYDVKM. The V end lost 5 bases, the J end lost 3 bases, and 14 bases lay between the germline ends. This CDR3 comprises 15 residues. The CDR3 here is CASSILRGVKNIQYF. The CDR3 DNA is TGTGCCAGCAGTATCCTCCGCGGGGTCAAAAACATTCAGTACTTC.

This rearrangement joins TRBV19 to TRBJ1-1; a possible D gene is TRBD1 (5 bases). This CDR3 has 13 residues. The germline V gene has CDR1 LNHDA and CDR2 SQIVND (reference sequence). V lost 8 bases to trimming and J lost 3 bases, with 13 bases between them. The CDR3 loop reads CASGTDIHTEAFF. The CDR3 nucleotides read TGTGCCAGTGGGACCGACATTCACACTGAAGCTTTCTTT. Full variable domain (remainder filled in from reference TRBV19 and TRBJ1-1): DGGITQSPKYLFRKEGQNVTLSCEQNLNHDAMYWYRQDPGQGLRLIYYSQIVNDFQKGDIAEGYSVSREKKESFPLTVTSAQKNPTAFYLCASGTDIHTEAFFGQGTRLTVV.

The chain combines TRBV5-4 with TRBJ2-5; 14 bases map to TRBD2. CDR1 and CDR2 from the germline V gene are SGHNT and YYREEE (reference sequence). The CDR3 consists of 17 residues. Germline trimming cut 0 bases from V and 5 bases from J; bases unmatched to any gene: 6. Written as DNA, the CDR3 is TGTGCCAGCAGCTTGGAAGGGACTAGCGGGAGCCGGGAGACCCAGTACTTC. Its protein product is CASSLEGTSGSRETQYF.

The gene calls are TRBV5-6 and TRBJ2-7; 9 nucleotides align to TRBD1. V shed 0 bases, J shed 5 bases, and the junction held 6 bases outside the gene matches. The CDR3 loop spans 15 amino acids. Germline V lookup: CDR1 SGHDT, CDR2 YYEEEE. CDR3 bases: TGTGCCAGCAGCTTGGGGGGGACAGGGTTCAACGAGCAGTACTTC. Its translation is CASSLGGTGFNEQYF.

The V call is TRBV19, the J call TRBJ2-1; 7 bases map to TRBD1. J gave up 6 bases and V 6 bases, and 17 bases lay outside the gene matches. The CDR3 consists of 17 residues. CDR1 and CDR2 (germline): LNHDA, SQIVND (reference sequence). The CDR3 loop is CASRLMSTGRRTNEQFF. CDR3 in DNA: TGTGCCAGTAGACTTATGTCGACAGGGCGAAGAACCAATGAGCAGTTCTTC.

This clone showed up just once. V is TRBV5-6 and J is TRBJ2-1; TRBD1 is a possible D gene (5 bases). The CDR3 is made up of 16 amino acids. The V gene's germline CDR1 is SGHDT and CDR2 YYEEEE. The V gene lost 4 bases and the J gene lost 0 bases, with 14 bases spanning the gap. The CDR3 loop is CASSPWRRGSYNEQFF. As DNA, the CDR3 is TGTGCCAGCAGCCCGTGGAGAAGGGGCTCCTACAATGAGCAGTTCTTC.

The chain couples TRBV5-1 to TRBJ2-2; 9 nucleotides agree with TRBD1. CDR1 and CDR2 (germline): SGHRS, YFSETQ. This CDR3 region has 15 residues. The ends lost 6 bases at V and 5 bases at J; junction bases unmatched: 8. The CDR3 region has the DNA TGCGCCAGCATACCGGGACAGGGTTCGACCGGGGAGCTGTTTTTT. Translating it yields CASIPGQGSTGELFF.

The chain links TRBV25-1 to TRBJ2-3; no firm D call. Looked up from germline, CDR1 is MGHDK and CDR2 is SYGVNS. V was shortened by 3 bases and J by 2 bases, with 12 bases between the two germline ends. This CDR3 contains 15 residues. The CDR3 is CASSDNGLATDTQYF. The CDR3 DNA reads TGTGCCAGCAGTGATAACGGCCTGGCCACAGATACGCAGTATTTT.

This chain uses TRBV29-1 with TRBJ2-1; 7 positions match TRBD2. In germline, CDR1 is SQVTM, CDR2 ANQGSEA. The CDR3 loop spans 13 amino acids. The V gene end was trimmed by 6 bases and the J gene end by 6 bases; junction bases not matched to a gene: 8. CDR3 sequence reads: CSVWGGDSNEQFF. CDR3 DNA: TGCAGCGTGTGGGGGGGAGACAGCAATGAGCAGTTCTTC.

The chain uses TRBV18 and TRBJ2-1; TRBD2 aligns across 10 bases. Germline CDR1 KGHSH, CDR2 LQKENI. V shed 6 bases, J shed 8 bases, and the junction held 10 bases outside the gene matches. CDR3 size: 15 residues. Here the CDR3 DNA reads TGTGCCAGCTCCCAAAGCGGGAGGGTACGCGATGAGCAGTTCTTC. Translation: CASSQSGRVRDEQFF.